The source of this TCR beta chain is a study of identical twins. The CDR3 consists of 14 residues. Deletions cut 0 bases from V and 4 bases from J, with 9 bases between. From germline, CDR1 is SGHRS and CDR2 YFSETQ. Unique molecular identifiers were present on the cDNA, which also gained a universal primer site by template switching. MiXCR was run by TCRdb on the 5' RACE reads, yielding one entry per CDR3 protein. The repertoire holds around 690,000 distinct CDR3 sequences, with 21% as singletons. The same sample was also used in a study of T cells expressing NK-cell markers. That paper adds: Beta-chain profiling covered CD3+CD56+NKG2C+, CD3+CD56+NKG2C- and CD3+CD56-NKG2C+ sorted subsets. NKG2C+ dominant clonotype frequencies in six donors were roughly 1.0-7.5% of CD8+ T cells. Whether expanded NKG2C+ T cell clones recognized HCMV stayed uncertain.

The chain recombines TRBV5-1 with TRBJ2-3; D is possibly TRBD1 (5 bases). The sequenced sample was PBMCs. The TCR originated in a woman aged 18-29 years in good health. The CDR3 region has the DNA TGCGCCAGCAGCTTGGATACAGGCGCAGATACGCAGTATTTT. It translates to CASSLDTGADTQYF.